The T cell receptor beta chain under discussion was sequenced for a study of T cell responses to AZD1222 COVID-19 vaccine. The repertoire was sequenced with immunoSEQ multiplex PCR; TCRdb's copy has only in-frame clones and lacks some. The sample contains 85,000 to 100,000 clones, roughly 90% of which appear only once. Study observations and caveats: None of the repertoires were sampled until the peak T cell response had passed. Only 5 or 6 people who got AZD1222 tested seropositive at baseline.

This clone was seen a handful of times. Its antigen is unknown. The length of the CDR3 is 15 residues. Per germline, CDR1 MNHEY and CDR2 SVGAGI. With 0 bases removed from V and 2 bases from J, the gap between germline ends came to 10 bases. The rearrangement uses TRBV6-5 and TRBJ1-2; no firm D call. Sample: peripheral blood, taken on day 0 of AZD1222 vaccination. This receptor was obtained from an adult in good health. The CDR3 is CASSYSIPLNYGYTF. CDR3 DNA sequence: TGTGCCAGCAGTTACTCGATTCCACTCAACTATGGCTACACCTTC.